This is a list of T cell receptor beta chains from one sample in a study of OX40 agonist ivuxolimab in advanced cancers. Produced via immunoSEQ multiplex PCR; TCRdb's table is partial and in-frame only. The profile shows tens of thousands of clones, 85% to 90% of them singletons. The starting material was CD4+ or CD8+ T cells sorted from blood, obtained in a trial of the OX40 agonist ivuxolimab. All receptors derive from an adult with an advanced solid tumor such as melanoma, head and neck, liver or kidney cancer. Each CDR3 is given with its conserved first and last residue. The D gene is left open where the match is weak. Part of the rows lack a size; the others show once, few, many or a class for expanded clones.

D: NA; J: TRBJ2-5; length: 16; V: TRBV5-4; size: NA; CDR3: CASSFIQEAREETQYF; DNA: TGTGCCAGCAGCTTTATACAGGAAGCCAGGGAAGAGACCCAGTACTTC
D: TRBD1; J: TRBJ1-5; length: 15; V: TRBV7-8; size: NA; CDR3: CASSLSGQGYQPQHF; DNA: TGTGCCAGCAGCTTATCGGGACAGGGGTATCAGCCCCAGCATTTT
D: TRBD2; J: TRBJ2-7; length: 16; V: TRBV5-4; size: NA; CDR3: CASSLLAGGGSYEQYF; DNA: TGTGCCAGCAGCCTACTAGCGGGGGGTGGCTCCTACGAGCAGTACTTC
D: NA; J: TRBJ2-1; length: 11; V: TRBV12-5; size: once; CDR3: CASGLVEEQFF; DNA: TGTGCTAGTGGTTTGGTGGAAGAGCAGTTCTTC
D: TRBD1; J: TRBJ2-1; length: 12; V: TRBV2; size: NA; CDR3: CASSYTGGEQFF; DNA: TGTGCCAGCAGCTACACAGGGGGGGAGCAGTTCTTC
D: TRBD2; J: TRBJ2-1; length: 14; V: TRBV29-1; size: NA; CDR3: CSVDLTSGRYEQFF; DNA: TGCAGCGTTGACTTGACTAGCGGGAGGTATGAGCAGTTCTTC
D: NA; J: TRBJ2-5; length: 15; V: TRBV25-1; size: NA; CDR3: CASSEERMGGKTQYF; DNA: TGTGCCAGCAGTGAAGAACGAATGGGTGGAAAGACCCAGTACTTC
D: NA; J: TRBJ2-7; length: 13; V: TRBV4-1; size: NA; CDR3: CASSQGMDYEQYF; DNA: TGCGCCAGCAGCCAAGGTATGGATTACGAGCAGTACTTC
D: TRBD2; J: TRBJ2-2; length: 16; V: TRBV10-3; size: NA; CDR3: CAISETSGRTGGELFF; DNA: TGTGCCATCAGTGAAACTAGCGGGAGAACCGGCGGGGAGCTGTTTTTT
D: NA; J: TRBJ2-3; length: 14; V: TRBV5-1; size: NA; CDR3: CASSYGASTDTQYF; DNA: TGCGCCAGCAGCTATGGGGCTAGCACAGATACGCAGTATTTT
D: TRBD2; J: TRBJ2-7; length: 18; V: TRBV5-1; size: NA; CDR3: CASSLEATSGSGSYEQYF; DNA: TGCGCCAGCAGCTTGGAGGCGACTAGCGGGAGTGGTTCCTACGAGCAGTACTTC
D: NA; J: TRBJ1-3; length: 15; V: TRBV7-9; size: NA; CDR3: CASSDDTYSGNTIYF; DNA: TGTGCCAGCAGCGACGACACCTACTCTGGAAACACCATATATTTT
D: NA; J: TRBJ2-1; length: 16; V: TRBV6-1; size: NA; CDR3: CASSEMAGPSYNEQFF; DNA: TGTGCCAGCAGTGAAATGGCAGGGCCGTCCTACAATGAGCAGTTCTTC
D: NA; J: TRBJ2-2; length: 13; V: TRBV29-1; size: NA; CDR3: CSVDYREHGELFF; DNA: TGCAGCGTCGATTACAGGGAACACGGGGAGCTGTTTTTT
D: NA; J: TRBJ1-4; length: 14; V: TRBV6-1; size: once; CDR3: CASGRAATNEKLFF; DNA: TGTGCCAGCGGCAGGGCAGCAACTAATGAAAAACTGTTTTTT
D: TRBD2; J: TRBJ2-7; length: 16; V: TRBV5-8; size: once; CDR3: CASSLTSGSRSYEQYF; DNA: TGTGCCAGCAGCTTGACCAGCGGGAGTAGGTCCTACGAGCAGTACTTC
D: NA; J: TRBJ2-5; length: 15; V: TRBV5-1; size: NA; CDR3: CASRPLVASQETQYF; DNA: TGCGCCAGCAGGCCGCTCGTGGCGTCCCAAGAGACCCAGTACTTC
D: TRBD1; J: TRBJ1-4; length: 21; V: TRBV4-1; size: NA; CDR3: CASSQIRIRQGKTSTNEKLFF; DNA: TGCGCCAGCAGCCAAATCCGAATAAGACAGGGAAAAACATCCACTAATGAAAAACTGTTTTTT
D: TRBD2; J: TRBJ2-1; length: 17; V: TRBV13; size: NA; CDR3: CASSTSSGTSGRVEQFF; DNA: TGTGCCAGCAGCACCTCCTCCGGGACTAGCGGGAGAGTTGAGCAGTTCTTC
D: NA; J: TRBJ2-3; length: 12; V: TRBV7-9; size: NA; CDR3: CASSYQLDTQYF; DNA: TGTGCCAGCAGCTATCAACTAGACACGCAGTATTTT
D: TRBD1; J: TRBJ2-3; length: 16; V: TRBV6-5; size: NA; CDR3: CASSYRPGTGPDTQYF; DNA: TGTGCCAGCAGTTACCGTCCCGGGACAGGGCCAGATACGCAGTATTTT
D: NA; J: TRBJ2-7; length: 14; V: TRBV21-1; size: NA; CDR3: CASSKVAVPYEQYF; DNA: TGTGCCAGCAGCAAGGTTGCAGTCCCCTACGAGCAGTACTTC
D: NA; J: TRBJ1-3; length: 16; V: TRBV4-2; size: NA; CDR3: CASSQVLGSSGNTIYF; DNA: TGTGCCAGCAGCCAAGTTCTGGGCAGCTCTGGAAACACCATATATTTT
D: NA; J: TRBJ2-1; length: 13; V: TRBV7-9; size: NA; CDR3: CASSLAFGQEVFF; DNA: TGTGCCAGCAGCTTAGCTTTCGGGCAGGAGGTGTTCTTC
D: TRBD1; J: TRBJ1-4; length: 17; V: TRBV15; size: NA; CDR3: CATSRDGTGRTNEKLFF; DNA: TGTGCCACCAGCAGAGATGGGACAGGGAGAACTAATGAAAAACTGTTTTTT
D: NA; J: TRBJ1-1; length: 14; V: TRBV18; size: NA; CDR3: CASSPQGSRTEAFF; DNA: TGTGCCAGCTCACCCCAGGGTTCGCGCACTGAAGCTTTCTTT
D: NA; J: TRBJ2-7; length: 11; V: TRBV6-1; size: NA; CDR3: CASGQAYEQYF; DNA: TGTGCCAGCGGGCAGGCCTACGAGCAGTACTTC
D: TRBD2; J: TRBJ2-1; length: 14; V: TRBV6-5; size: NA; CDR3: CASSYSGGRGEQFF; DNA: TGTGCCAGCAGTTACAGCGGGGGCAGAGGTGAGCAGTTCTTC
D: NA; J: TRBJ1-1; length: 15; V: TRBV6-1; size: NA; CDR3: CASSDLWGLNTEAFF; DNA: TGTGCCAGCAGTGATCTTTGGGGGCTAAACACTGAAGCTTTCTTT
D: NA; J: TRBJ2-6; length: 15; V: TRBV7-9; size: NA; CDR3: CASSPRVPGANVLTF; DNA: TGTGCCAGCAGCCCAAGGGTCCCTGGGGCCAACGTCCTGACTTTC
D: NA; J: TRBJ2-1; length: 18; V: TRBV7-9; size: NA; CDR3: CASSLALSILSSYNEQFF; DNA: TGTGCCAGCAGCTTAGCGCTATCTATTTTAAGCTCCTACAATGAGCAGTTCTTC
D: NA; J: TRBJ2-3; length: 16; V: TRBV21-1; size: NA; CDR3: CASSKVRDSKGNTQYF; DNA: TGTGCCAGCAGCAAAGTTCGGGACTCCAAGGGAAATACGCAGTATTTT
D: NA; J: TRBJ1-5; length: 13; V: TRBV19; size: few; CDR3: CASSISSLQPQHF; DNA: TGTGCCAGTAGTATCTCTTCACTACAGCCCCAGCATTTT
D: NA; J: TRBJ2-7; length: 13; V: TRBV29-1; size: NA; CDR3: CSVDRTVGGEQYF; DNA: TGCAGCGTTGATAGGACGGTAGGTGGAGAGCAGTACTTC
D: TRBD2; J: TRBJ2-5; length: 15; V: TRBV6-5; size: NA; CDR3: CASSYSGSLEETQYF; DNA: TGTGCCAGCAGTTACAGCGGGAGTTTGGAAGAGACCCAGTACTTC
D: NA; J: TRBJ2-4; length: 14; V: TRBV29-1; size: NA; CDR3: CSVGDTTGKNIQYF; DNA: TGCAGCGTTGGAGACACAACAGGGAAAAACATTCAGTACTTC
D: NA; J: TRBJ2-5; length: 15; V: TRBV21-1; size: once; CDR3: CASSNIKLYQETQYF; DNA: TGTGCCAGCAGCAATATCAAGTTGTACCAAGAGACCCAGTACTTC
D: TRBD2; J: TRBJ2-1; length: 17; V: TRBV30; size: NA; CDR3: CAWSTSGLRSGYNEQFF; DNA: TGTGCCTGGAGTACTAGCGGGCTGCGATCAGGATACAATGAGCAGTTCTTC
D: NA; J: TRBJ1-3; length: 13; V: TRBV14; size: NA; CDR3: CASSRGIGNTIYF; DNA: TGTGCCAGCAGCAGAGGAATTGGAAACACCATATATTTT
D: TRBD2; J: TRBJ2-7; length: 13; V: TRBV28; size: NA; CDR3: CASTGLAGGEQYF; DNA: TGTGCCAGCACCGGACTAGCGGGAGGCGAGCAGTACTTC